The 31 T cell receptor beta chains presented below share a single source sample, sequenced in a study of shared clonotypes between healthy human individuals. TCRdb keeps only in-frame clones here, not all; method: immunoSEQ multiplex PCR. The data show 100,000 or so clones, about 70% seen once. Sequencing was carried out using memory CD8+ T cells sorted from blood. Subset noted: CD45RO+ cells pooled with CCR7-negative TemRA cells. The receptor set was obtained from a woman aged 25 to 39 in good health.

In this sample, this clone turned up once. J is TRBJ2-5 and V is TRBV19; TRBD1 aligns across 7 bases. Gene TRBJ2-7 matches the end of the DNA better, so the J call may be wrong. The CDR3 has 13 residues. Germline V gene sequence: CDR1 LNHDA, CDR2 SQIVND (reference sequence). The CDR3 sequence is CASAPGQTYEQYF. As DNA, the CDR3 is TGTGCCAGTGCCCCGGGACAGACCTACGAGCAGTACTTC.

The rearrangement uses TRBV7-9 and TRBJ2-3; no reliable D call. This CDR3 region has 15 residues. V gave up 2 bases and J gave up 0 bases, with 9 bases separating them. Germline V gene lookup returns CDR1 SEHNR and CDR2 FQNEAQ (reference sequence). The DNA for the CDR3 is TGTGCCAGCAGCTTAAAGCGTGAAAGCACAGATACGCAGTATTTT. Its protein product is CASSLKRESTDTQYF. Using reference TRBV7-9 and TRBJ2-3 for the parts outside the CDR3, the full variable domain is DTGVSQNPRHKITKRGQNVTFRCDPISEHNRLYWYRQTLGQGPEFLTYFQNEAQLEKSRLLSDRFSAERPKGSFSTLEIQRTEQGDSAMYLCASSLKRESTDTQYFGPGTRLTVL.

This chain links TRBV5-1 with TRBJ2-7, with 7 positions matching TRBD2. From germline, CDR1 is SGHRS and CDR2 YFSETQ. The CDR3 consists of 14 residues. The trim removed 0 bases at V and 4 bases at J, leaving 4 bases unmatched. The CDR3 sequence: CASSLVSGYYEQYF. DNA of the CDR3: TGCGCCAGCAGCTTGGTTAGCGGGTATTACGAGCAGTACTTC.

On this clone: This specimen includes other DNA sequences encoding the same CDR3. The genes are TRBV27 and TRBJ2-1; possibly TRBD2 for D (5 bases). The CDR3 sequence is 12 residues long. The germline gives CDR1 MNHEY, CDR2 SMNVEV (reference sequence). V gave up 6 bases and J gave up 7 bases, with 10 bases separating them. For the CDR3, the DNA is TGTGCCAGCAGCACTAGTGGGAATGAGCAGTTCTTC. This encodes CASSTSGNEQFF.

The V gene is TRBV4-2, the J gene TRBJ2-3; D might be TRBD2 (5 bases). This CDR3 contains 17 residues. The germline CDR1 and CDR2 sequences are LGHNA and YNFKEQ. The V gene lost 0 bases and the J gene lost 1 base, with 14 bases spanning the gap. The CDR3 loop reads CASSQEARGWRTDTQYF. In nucleotides, the CDR3 is TGTGCCAGCAGCCAAGAAGCCCGCGGGTGGCGCACAGATACGCAGTATTTT.

This clone appeared many times. The chain recombines TRBV14 with TRBJ2-7, with D tentatively TRBD1 (5 bases). The CDR3 sequence is 15 residues long. Germline CDR1 SGHDN, CDR2 FVKESK. Trimming removed 0 bases at V and 4 bases at J, with 13 bases between. CDR3 sequence: CASSQDLAGLYEQYF. CDR3 nucleotide sequence: TGTGCCAGCAGCCAAGATCTGGCAGGGTTGTACGAGCAGTACTTC.

The chain couples TRBV5-1 to TRBJ2-1, with D tentatively TRBD1 (6 bases). Between the trimmed V and J ends, which lost 4 bases and 2 bases, there was a span of 19 bases. This CDR3 is built from 17 residues. Germline CDR1 is SGHRS and CDR2 is YFSETQ. The CDR3 nucleotides are TGCGCCAGCAGCATACTACCCAGACAGGCTACCTACAATGAGCAGTTCTTC. Its translation is CASSILPRQATYNEQFF.

The rearrangement uses TRBV15 and TRBJ2-7; no reliable D call. The germline V and J ends were trimmed by 0 bases and 2 bases, with 8 bases remaining between them. CDR1 is LNHNV, CDR2 YYDKDF, per germline (reference sequence). The CDR3 contains 14 residues. The chain's CDR3 is CATSRDLVTYEQYF. As DNA, the CDR3 is TGTGCCACCAGCAGAGATCTGGTTACCTACGAGCAGTACTTC.

As concerns this clone: One junction end does not reproduce the germline sequence, and a read error may be involved. The chain combines TRBV2 with TRBJ2-7; perhaps TRBD2 as D (5 bases). CDR1 SNHLY and CDR2 FYNNEI come from the germline V gene. CDR3 size: 11 residues. CDR3 sequence (DNA): TGTGCCAGCAGCCCCTCGAGGGAGCAGCACTTC. Translated, it gives CASSPSREQHF.

The V call is TRBV27, the J call TRBJ1-5; 12 bases map to TRBD1. The trim removed 5 bases at V and 1 base at J, leaving 12 bases unmatched. Germline CDR1 MNHEY, CDR2 SMNVEV (reference sequence). The CDR3 length is 19 residues. This CDR3 reads CASSPSRDRGLWSNQPQHF. In nucleotides, the CDR3 is TGTGCCAGCAGTCCCAGCCGGGACAGGGGGCTGTGGAGCAATCAGCCCCAGCATTTT.

This chain joins TRBV6-4 and TRBJ2-3; D unresolved. The germline V gene has CDR1 MRHNA and CDR2 SNTAGT. This CDR3 has 14 residues. Trimming shortened V by 6 bases and J by 0 bases, and 10 bases separated the two germline ends. CDR3 coding DNA: TGTGCCAGCAGCAAAAACCCAAGCACAGATACGCAGTATTTT. It is translated as CASSKNPSTDTQYF.

The chain recombines TRBV6-4 with TRBJ2-3; 11 bases line up with TRBD2. V shed 3 bases, J shed 3 bases, and the junction held 11 bases outside the gene matches. CDR3 length equals 18 residues. Germline-derived CDR1 and CDR2 are MRHNA and SNTAGT. CDR3 region: CASSDTPIAGGPTDTQYF. CDR3 DNA: TGTGCCAGCAGTGATACTCCAATAGCGGGAGGGCCAACAGATACGCAGTATTTT.

The rearrangement joins TRBV27 to TRBJ2-7; 11 bases line up with TRBD2. Trimming at V came to 4 bases and at J to 0 bases, leaving 5 bases not matched to a gene. CDR1 and CDR2 (germline): MNHEY, SMNVEV (reference sequence). The CDR3 covers 16 residues. DNA of the CDR3: TGTGCCAGCAGTTGGCTAGCGGGAGGCCACTCCTACGAGCAGTACTTC. Encoded protein: CASSWLAGGHSYEQYF.

CDR3 DNA: TGTGCCAGCAGTGAGACAAAGGGAGAGACCCAGTACTTC. Encoded protein: CASSETKGETQYF. The V call is TRBV25-1, the J call TRBJ2-5; D is ambiguous. CDR3 length: 13 amino acids. In germline, CDR1 is MGHDK, CDR2 SYGVNS. Between the trimmed V and J ends, which lost 3 bases and 4 bases, there was a span of 9 bases. Based on the CDR3 plus reference TRBV25-1 and TRBJ2-5, the full variable domain is EADIYQTPRYLVIGTGKKITLECSQTMGHDKMYWYQQDPGMELHLIHYSYGVNSTEKGDLSSESTVSRIRTEHFPLTLESARPSHTSQYLCASSETKGETQYFGPGTRLLVL.

This chain joins TRBV15 and TRBJ2-3; TRBD2 is a possible D gene (7 bases). The germline V gene has CDR1 LNHNV and CDR2 YYDKDF (reference sequence). CDR3 length equals 18 residues. Trimming left V 0 bases short and J 0 bases short, with 16 bases between. This chain's CDR3 is CATSRDWEGGTSTDTQYF. The CDR3 bases are TGTGCCACCAGCAGAGATTGGGAGGGGGGGACTAGCACAGATACGCAGTATTTT. The whole variable domain, filled in from reference TRBV15 and TRBJ2-3, reads DAMVIQNPRYQVTQFGKPVTLSCSQTLNHNVMYWYQQKSSQAPKLLFHYYDKDFNNEADTPDNFQSRRPNTSFCFLDIRSPGLGDTAMYLCATSRDWEGGTSTDTQYFGPGTRLTVL.

This clone appeared many times. The chain recombines TRBV6-1 with TRBJ2-3; D is perhaps TRBD1 (6 bases). The CDR3 runs 15 residues. V gave up 1 base and J gave up 1 base, with 9 bases separating them. Looked up from germline, CDR1 is MNHNS and CDR2 is SASEGT. The CDR3 region is CASSEEAGGTDTQYF. The CDR3 DNA follows: TGTGCCAGCAGTGAAGAAGCAGGGGGCACAGATACGCAGTATTTT.

The chain uses TRBV6-6 and TRBJ2-3, with TRBD1 matching 7 bases. The junction had 6 bases not matched to a gene; V was cut back by 0 bases and J by 3 bases. This CDR3 region has 16 residues. Germline values: CDR1 MNHNY, CDR2 SVGAGI (reference sequence). In nucleotides, the CDR3 is TGTGCCAGCAGTTACTCCGACAGGGTCAGGACAGATACGCAGTATTTT. This sequence encodes CASSYSDRVRTDTQYF.

This chain uses TRBV2 with TRBJ1-1; D unresolved. Trimming removed 4 bases at V and 7 bases at J, with 7 bases between. In germline, CDR1 is SNHLY, CDR2 FYNNEI. This CDR3 comprises 11 residues. CDR3 sequence (DNA): TGTGCCAGCAGTGGACGTCTTGAAGCTTTCTTT. The encoded protein is CASSGRLEAFF.

The chain is built from TRBV6-4 and TRBJ2-1; the match to TRBD2 covers 10 bases. J gave up 4 bases and V 3 bases, and 3 bases lay outside the gene matches. The CDR3 covers 15 residues. Per the germline V gene, CDR1 is MRHNA and CDR2 is SNTAGT. The CDR3 region has the DNA TGTGCCAGCAGTGAGGAACTAGCGGGGTACAATGAGCAGTTCTTC. Protein sequence: CASSEELAGYNEQFF.

This clone was recorded only once. This chain links TRBV28 with TRBJ2-5; 7 bases match TRBD1. The germline gives CDR1 MDHEN, CDR2 SYDVKM. Trimming took 4 bases from V and 5 from J; bases not matched to a gene: 16. CDR3 length: 17 residues. The CDR3 reads CASSSSYSQGQEETQYF. CDR3 DNA sequence: TGTGCCAGCAGTTCCTCGTATTCACAGGGGCAGGAGGAGACCCAGTACTTC.

This chain uses TRBV2 with TRBJ1-2; possible D gene TRBD1, 5 bases. Trimming removed 3 bases from V and 2 bases from J, with 16 bases in between. The V gene's germline CDR1 is SNHLY and CDR2 FYNNEI. The CDR3 is 16 residues long. The CDR3: CASSEVGGMQNYGYTF. The CDR3 coding sequence is TGTGCCAGCAGTGAGGTTGGGGGGATGCAAAACTATGGCTACACCTTC.

The chain joins TRBV13 to TRBJ2-7; no definite D call. Trimming took off 5 bases at V and 4 bases at J, with 6 bases between the two ends. The CDR3 is 11 residues long. Germline assignment: CDR1 PRHDT and CDR2 FYEKMQ (reference sequence). CDR3 amino acids: CASSRQYEQYF. Here the CDR3 DNA reads TGTGCCAGCAGCCGGCAGTACGAGCAGTACTTC.

The genes are TRBV6-4 and TRBJ2-3; 9 positions agree with TRBD2. Trimming cost V 2 bases and J 3 bases; bases outside gene matches: 3. Germline lookup yields CDR1 MRHNA and CDR2 SNTAGT. The CDR3 covers 15 residues. The CDR3 loop is CASSDKAGGTDTQYF. The CDR3, as DNA: TGTGCCAGCAGTGACAAGGCGGGAGGGACAGATACGCAGTATTTT.

This clone was seen a handful of times. V usage is TRBV29-1 and J usage is TRBJ1-2; the match to TRBD1 covers 11 bases. CDR1 is SQVTM, CDR2 ANQGSEA, per germline. The CDR3 is 15 residues long. J gave up 6 bases and V 5 bases, and 11 bases lay outside the gene matches. CDR3 DNA: TGCAGCGTTCGGGACGGGACAGGGGGTACGGATGGCTACACCTTC. Its protein product is CSVRDGTGGTDGYTF.

The V gene is TRBV28, the J gene TRBJ1-2; a possible D gene is TRBD1 (6 bases). CDR3 size: 14 residues. The germline V gene encodes CDR1 MDHEN and CDR2 SYDVKM. V gave up 10 bases and J gave up 3 bases, with 18 bases separating them. The DNA of the CDR3 is TGTGCCACCGAAGAAGGGACATTGGACTATGGCTACACCTTC. Translation gives CATEEGTLDYGYTF.

The V gene is TRBV19, the J gene TRBJ2-5; 10 nucleotides align to TRBD1. The CDR3 contains 18 residues. J lost 4 bases, V lost 8 bases, and 19 bases had no gene match. The germline gives CDR1 LNHDA, CDR2 SQIVND (reference sequence). CDR3 in DNA: TGTGCCAGTGCCAGACAGGGGGCGAGGTGGTCGTCTCGAGAGACCCAGTACTTC. It translates to CASARQGARWSSRETQYF.

With regard to this clone: This may arise from a read error, as a much more abundant clone is one base away. The same CDR3 is also encoded by other DNA sequences in this sample. This chain joins TRBV7-9 and TRBJ2-1, with D perhaps matching TRBD2 (7 bases). CDR1 is SEHNR, CDR2 FQNEAQ, per germline (reference sequence). CDR3 length: 16 residues. V shed 5 bases and J shed 2 bases, with 16 bases lying between them. This CDR3 reads CASSPRGGSAYNEQFF. CDR3 bases: TGTGCCAGCAGCCCCAGGGGCGGGAGTGCCTACAATGAGCAGTTCTTC.

This clone was seen only a few times. V usage is TRBV5-6 and J usage is TRBJ2-5; D gene uncertain. The CDR3 length is 15 residues. In germline, CDR1 is SGHDT, CDR2 YYEEEE. V was cut by 6 bases and J by 2 bases, with 17 bases left in between. The CDR3 protein is CASMTLVSSQETQYF. DNA for the CDR3: TGTGCCAGCATGACGCTCGTCAGTTCTCAAGAGACCCAGTACTTC.

The gene calls are TRBV20-1 and TRBJ2-7, with D possibly matching TRBD2 (6 bases). CDR1 and CDR2 from the germline V gene are DFQATT and SNEGSKA (reference sequence). This CDR3 is built from 11 residues. The V end lost 3 bases, the J end lost 7 bases, and 10 bases lay between the germline ends. The CDR3 spells CSARTRFEQYF. The DNA for the CDR3 is TGCAGTGCTAGGACTAGGTTTGAGCAGTACTTC.

This clone was recorded only once. The V and J genes are TRBV15 and TRBJ2-1, with a tentative D call TRBD2 (6 bases). Trimming took 1 base from V and 3 from J, leaving 10 bases between them. Germline V gives CDR1 LNHNV, CDR2 YYDKDF (reference sequence). The length of the CDR3 is 15 residues. CDR3 loop: CATSRAVADYNEQFF. The CDR3 DNA sequence: TGTGCCACCAGCAGAGCCGTAGCGGACTACAATGAGCAGTTCTTC.

This clone was recorded at least ten times. The rearrangement links TRBV2 to TRBJ2-7; TRBD2 aligns across 13 bases. The CDR3 has 13 residues. The germline V gene has CDR1 SNHLY and CDR2 FYNNEI. Trimming at V came to 9 bases and at J to 2 bases, leaving 1 base not matched to a gene. DNA for the CDR3: TGTGCCAGGGGACTAGCGGGAACCTACGAGCAGTACTTC. Residues: CARGLAGTYEQYF.